This TCR beta chain was sequenced in a study of shared T cell receptors in the human thymus. The CDR3 consists of 13 residues. From germline, CDR1 is PRHDT and CDR2 FYEKMQ (reference sequence). The V end lost 0 bases, the J end lost 2 bases, and 5 bases lay between the germline ends. The repertoire was sequenced with immunoSEQ multiplex PCR; TCRdb's copy has only in-frame clones and lacks some. This table has 600,000 or so clones, about 90% appearing once. Separately, the same data were catalogued under a study of human thymus T cells. That work contributes: Resections from corrective heart surgery supplied the thymus tissue.

Sequenced input: thymocytes. The V and J genes are TRBV13 and TRBJ2-7; D call uncertain. The source is a boy younger than two with a congenital heart defect. CDR3 region: CASSLGTAYEQYF. CDR3 nucleotide sequence: TGTGCCAGCAGCTTAGGAACTGCCTACGAGCAGTACTTC. Using reference TRBV13 and TRBJ2-7 for the parts outside the CDR3, the full variable domain is AAGVIQSPRHLIKEKRETATLKCYPIPRHDTVYWYQQGPGQDPQFLISFYEKMQSDKGSIPDRFSAQQFSDYHSELNMSSLELGDSALYFCASSLGTAYEQYFGPGTRLTVT.